The 17 T cell receptor beta chains listed next were all sequenced from one sample in a study of T cell changes during pregnancy in multiple sclerosis. Assay used: immunoSEQ multiplex PCR; TCRdb lists only in-frame clones, some missing. This table has about 48,000 clones, about nine tenths appearing once. The starting material was CD4+ T cells from peripheral blood mononuclear cells, obtained in the second trimester of pregnancy. These receptors came from a female donor with multiple sclerosis, enrolled in a pregnancy study.

The CDR3 DNA reads TGTGCCAGCAGTGATGAGGCGGGAGGGCAGTTCTTC. Its translation is CASSDEAGGQFF. The chain links TRBV2 to TRBJ2-1; 8 nucleotides line up with TRBD2. V was clipped by 3 bases and J by 12 bases; unmatched bases: 4. The CDR3 covers 12 residues. Germline V gives CDR1 SNHLY, CDR2 FYNNEI.

V usage is TRBV5-1 and J usage is TRBJ1-1; a possible D gene is TRBD1 (6 bases). The CDR3 loop spans 17 amino acids. CDR1 SGHRS and CDR2 YFSETQ come from the germline V gene. The germline V and J ends were trimmed by 1 base and 1 base, with 17 bases remaining between them. DNA of the CDR3: TGCGCCAGCAGCTTGCAGGGGAATACGGGCAGGAACACTGAAGCTTTCTTT. It encodes CASSLQGNTGRNTEAFF.

The chain has TRBV15 and TRBJ2-7; D remains ambiguous. Trimming took 8 bases from V and 3 from J, leaving 2 bases between them. The V gene's germline CDR1 is LNHNV and CDR2 YYDKDF (reference sequence). The CDR3 has 9 residues. This chain's CDR3 is CATYYEQYF. CDR3 in DNA: TGTGCCACCTACTACGAGCAGTACTTC.

This CDR3 is CASRDGGFTDTQYF. The CDR3, as DNA: TGTGCCAGTAGGGACGGGGGGTTCACAGATACGCAGTATTTT. The V gene is TRBV19, the J gene TRBJ2-3; 7 bases line up with TRBD2. Per the germline V gene, CDR1 is LNHDA and CDR2 is SQIVND (reference sequence). This CDR3 has 14 residues. V trimming: 6 bases; J trimming: 2 bases; junction bases outside the gene matches: 5.

In DNA, the CDR3 is TGTGCCAGCAGCCAAGCGGGAGGGAGCGAGCAGTACTTC. This encodes CASSQAGGSEQYF. V gene TRBV4-2 combines with J gene TRBJ2-7; the match to TRBD2 covers 8 bases. Germline V lookup: CDR1 LGHNA, CDR2 YNFKEQ. The J segment lost 6 bases and the V segment lost 1 base, leaving 2 bases of the junction unmatched. This CDR3 comprises 13 residues.

V usage is TRBV9 and J usage is TRBJ2-5; D unresolved. Germline V gene lookup returns CDR1 SGDLS and CDR2 YYNGEE. V was shortened by 4 bases and J by 5 bases, with 9 bases between the two germline ends. The CDR3 extends over 12 amino acids. CDR3 nucleotide sequence: TGTGCCAGCAGCCTATACGGGGAGACCCAGTACTTC. It specifies CASSLYGETQYF.

The chain recombines TRBV9 with TRBJ2-7; 10 nucleotides line up with TRBD2. The CDR3 loop spans 16 amino acids. The germline CDR1 and CDR2 sequences are SGDLS and YYNGEE. V shed 0 bases, J shed 4 bases, and the junction held 7 bases outside the gene matches. The CDR3 nucleotides read TGTGCCAGCAGCGTAGACGCTAGCGGGAGTGGGTACGAGCAGTACTTC. This gives the protein CASSVDASGSGYEQYF. Combining the CDR3 with reference TRBV9 and TRBJ2-7 gives the whole variable domain DSGVTQTPKHLITATGQRVTLRCSPRSGDLSVYWYQQSLDQGLQFLIQYYNGEERAKGNILERFSAQQFPDLHSELNLSSLELGDSALYFCASSVDASGSGYEQYFGPGTRLTVT.

V is TRBV7-8 and J is TRBJ1-4; 8 nucleotides line up with TRBD1. Germline values: CDR1 SGHVS, CDR2 FQNEAQ. With 1 base clipped from V and 5 bases from J, the junction kept 9 bases outside the gene matches. This CDR3 has 17 residues. The DNA of the CDR3 is TGTGCCAGCAGCTTAGGATACAGGGGGGGGGCCAATGAAAAACTGTTTTTT. Translating it yields CASSLGYRGGANEKLFF.

This clone was observed a single time. The CDR3 DNA reads TGCGCCAGCAGCTTGACATCCGGACTGTCACTCACAGATACGCAGTATTTT. Amino acids: CASSLTSGLSLTDTQYF. The chain couples TRBV5-1 to TRBJ2-3; D might be TRBD2 (5 bases). CDR1 is SGHRS, CDR2 YFSETQ, per germline. V shed 1 base and J shed 2 bases, with 17 bases lying between them. The CDR3 totals 17 residues.

This chain links TRBV5-1 with TRBJ1-1; 8 positions agree with TRBD1. Germline CDR1 SGHRS, CDR2 YFSETQ. CDR3 size: 14 residues. V lost 2 bases and J lost 1; bases outside the gene matches: 1. The CDR3 DNA reads TGCGCCAGCAGCTTCGGACAGGGGAACACTGAAGCTTTCTTT. Protein: CASSFGQGNTEAFF.

V usage is TRBV7-8 and J usage is TRBJ2-7, with 9 nucleotides matching TRBD2. The CDR3 has 14 residues. Losses at the gene ends were 7 bases for V and 4 bases for J; bases not matched to a gene: 8. Germline V lookup: CDR1 SGHVS, CDR2 FQNEAQ. The CDR3 reads CASNGREGEYEQYF. The DNA of the CDR3 is TGTGCCAGCAATGGGCGGGAGGGCGAATACGAGCAGTACTTC.

The chain couples TRBV19 to TRBJ2-5; a weak D match, TRBD2 (6 bases). Looked up from germline, CDR1 is LNHDA and CDR2 is SQIVND (reference sequence). This CDR3 comprises 16 residues. The V end was cut by 3 bases, the J end by 2 bases, with 16 bases between. In DNA form, the CDR3 reads TGTGCCAGTAGTATTTCTCTGGGACTCGAACAAGAGACCCAGTACTTC. Translating it yields CASSISLGLEQETQYF.

The chain links TRBV5-1 to TRBJ2-7, with D possibly being TRBD1 (6 bases). The CDR3 totals 15 residues. Trimming removed 3 bases from V and 7 bases from J, with 20 bases in between. CDR1 is SGHRS, CDR2 YFSETQ, per germline. The DNA for the CDR3 is TGCGCCAGCAGCTCGACGGGACACCTACCTGGGGAGCAGTACTTC. Translation gives CASSSTGHLPGEQYF.

The rearrangement links TRBV4-2 to TRBJ2-1; D perhaps matches TRBD2 (6 bases). The V end lost 4 bases, the J end lost 5 bases, and 18 bases lay between the germline ends. The CDR3 sequence is 16 residues long. CDR1 and CDR2 (germline): LGHNA, YNFKEQ. CDR3: CASSRTTGLGNNEQFF. CDR3 in DNA: TGTGCCAGCAGCCGTACGACGGGACTGGGGAACAATGAGCAGTTCTTC.

The V gene is TRBV19, the J gene TRBJ1-4; TRBD1 matches at 8 bases. V trimming: 7 bases; J trimming: 8 bases; junction bases outside the gene matches: 6. Germline CDR1 LNHDA, CDR2 SQIVND (reference sequence). The CDR3 is made up of 13 amino acids. The CDR3 DNA reads TGTGCCAGTACGCGGGCAGGGGGCGAAAAACTGTTTTTT. Its protein product is CASTRAGGEKLFF.

This clone was detected only once. The chain employs TRBV28 and TRBJ2-1; D possibly corresponds to TRBD1 (5 bases). The CDR3 covers 15 residues. CDR1 and CDR2 from the germline V gene are MDHEN and SYDVKM. V was trimmed by 5 bases and J by 0 bases, leaving 11 bases between them. The chain's CDR3 is CASSRQPSSYNEQFF. In nucleotides, the CDR3 is TGTGCCAGCAGTAGACAGCCCAGCTCCTACAATGAGCAGTTCTTC. Combining the CDR3 with reference TRBV28 and TRBJ2-1 gives the whole variable domain DVKVTQSSRYLVKRTGEKVFLECVQDMDHENMFWYRQDPGLGLRLIYFSYDVKMKEKGDIPEGYSVSREKKERFSLILESASTNQTSMYLCASSRQPSSYNEQFFGPGTRLTVL.

The rearrangement joins TRBV5-6 to TRBJ1-5; 9 bases match TRBD1. The V gene's germline CDR1 is SGHDT and CDR2 YYEEEE. This CDR3 is built from 15 residues. V lost 4 bases and J lost 6; bases outside the gene matches: 8. CDR3 region: CASSLQGAKGQPQHF. CDR3 bases: TGTGCCAGCAGCCTACAGGGGGCAAAGGGTCAGCCCCAGCATTTT.